This TCR beta chain was captured in a study of OX40 agonist ivuxolimab in advanced cancers. Study outcomes and limitations: At doses 0.1 to 3.0 mg/kg, CD4+ and CD8+ clones expanded. Nonresponders, in some cases, also had low normalized T-cell clonal expansion.

Individuals having autoimmune disease history or systemic immunosuppression were not enrolled. The count of this clone is one. Its antigen is undetermined. The CDR3 has 13 amino acids. Trimming left V 4 bases short and J 3 bases short, with 10 bases between. CDR1 and CDR2 from the germline V gene are ENHRY and SYGVKD. Repertoires were generated with immunoSEQ multiplex PCR, while TCRdb's copy carries only in-frame clones and drops some. Among approximately 50,000 clones listed, just under 85% were seen once. The sample consisted of CD4+ or CD8+ T cells sorted from blood, taken in a trial of the OX40 agonist ivuxolimab. This chain uses TRBV10-3 with TRBJ2-7, with D hard to call. This TCR was recovered from an adult with an advanced solid tumor such as melanoma, head and neck, liver or kidney cancer. CDR3 sequence (DNA): TGTGCCATCAGTGGACCGACCAACTACGAGCAGTACTTC. Translating gives CAISGPTNYEQYF.